This TCR beta chain stems from a study of vaccination and CD4 T cells after COVID-19. Study context: Cells were stimulated with overlapping spike peptide pools from SARS-CoV-2, HCoV-NL63, HCoV-OC43 and HCoV-229E.

The CDR3 is 14 amino acids. J gave up 6 bases and V 8 bases, and 10 bases lay outside the gene matches. Per the germline V gene, CDR1 is MNHNS and CDR2 is SASEGT. Worth noting for this clonotype: Its antigen remains unidentified.

Treatment defined: roughly 11-day PBMC culture with coronavirus spike peptide pools or control peptides (ViraFEST assay). Sequence data for DNA of cultured CD4+ T cells were generated by the Oncomine TCR Beta short-read assay. A single record per CDR3 protein comes from TCRdb applying MiXCR to the PCR reads. The sample shows 8,500 to 10,000 distinct CDR3 sequences, around 37% of them seen only once. Sequencing was done on a sample of CD4+ T cells from blood, cultured in vitro. This clonotype was sampled from a human donor who had recovered from COVID-19. V is TRBV6-1 and J is TRBJ1-2; 9 bases are a match to TRBD1. The CDR3 DNA reads TGTGCCAGCGAACGGGACAGGGATCGGAATGGCTACACCTTC. This codes for CASERDRDRNGYTF.